This TCR beta chain was captured in a study of T cells after yellow fever vaccination. This clonotype was recorded at least ten times. TCRdb reprocessed the 5' RACE reads via MiXCR and lists one record per CDR3 protein. The table lists 42,000 or so distinct CDR3 sequences, roughly 7% of them singletons, with about 15% in the top ten. Whole-study findings and limits: A weaker secondary response peaked on day 5, the primary on day 15.

This clonotype was sampled from a man younger than 45 who received the YFV17D yellow fever vaccine. Material: CD8+ T cells not binding an NS4B(214-222) dextramer, sorted from PBMCs, obtained 45 days after the yellow fever booster vaccination.

The CDR3: CASSSGYEQFF. CDR3 sequence (DNA): TGTGCCAGCAGCTCGGGTTATGAGCAGTTCTTC. This chain joins TRBV7-6 and TRBJ2-1; D uncertain. The germline V and J ends were trimmed by 4 bases and 8 bases, with 6 bases remaining between them. Germline loops: CDR1 SGHVS, CDR2 FNYEAQ. This CDR3 contains 11 residues.